The 10 T cell receptor beta chains below all came from one sample that was sequenced in a study of PD-1 blockade in classical Hodgkin lymphoma (TCRdb year 2020). The library was obtained by the immunoSEQ multiplex PCR assay. This is the immuneACCESS table as TCRdb keeps it, with only in-frame sequences that have V and J called. A part of the clones is gone; compared with another copy, unresolved V genes explain less than half, and the rest is unexplained. Here the sample has 70,000 or so clones; roughly 93% occur a single time. The top ten hold around 2.5% of the sample. The time point label, read with the paper, signifies: newly diagnosed, previously untreated cHL patient sample. The sample comprised peripheral blood mononuclear cells (PBMCs). These receptors originate from a human donor with classical Hodgkin lymphoma.

The chain uses TRBV19 and TRBJ1-2; D remains unclear. Germline V gives CDR1 LNHDA, CDR2 SQIVND (reference sequence). The CDR3 sequence is 14 residues long. V was trimmed by 3 bases and J by 7 bases, leaving 15 bases between them. The CDR3 here is CASSIGLRAPGYTF. The CDR3 DNA reads as TGTGCCAGTAGTATTGGGCTTAGGGCCCCTGGCTACACCTTC.

The chain has TRBV4-1 and TRBJ1-5; 7 bases are shared with TRBD1. Trimming removed 1 base from V and 3 bases from J; junction bases left unmatched: 9. The length of the CDR3 is 17 residues. Per the germline V gene, CDR1 is MGHRA and CDR2 is YSYEKL. Here the CDR3 reads CASSQVGMTGHNQPQHF. In DNA form, the CDR3 reads TGCGCCAGCAGCCAAGTCGGGATGACAGGGCACAATCAGCCCCAGCATTTT.

This sequence joins TRBV5-8 and TRBJ1-1; weak D call: TRBD1 (5 bases). In germline, CDR1 is SGHTS, CDR2 YDEGEE. This CDR3 contains 14 residues. Trimming left V 0 bases short and J 3 bases short, with 9 bases between. CDR3 region: CASSLEQAYTEAFF. The DNA of the CDR3 is TGTGCCAGCAGCTTGGAACAGGCGTACACTGAAGCTTTCTTT. Full variable domain (remainder filled in from reference TRBV5-8 and TRBJ1-1): EAGVTQSPTHLIKTRGQQATLRCSPISGHTSVYWYQQALGLGLQFLLWYDEGEERNRGNFPPRFSGRQFPNYSSELNVNALELEDSALYLCASSLEQAYTEAFFGQGTRLTVV.

In nucleotides, the CDR3 is TGTGCCAGCAAGGGGATCGGGGAGCTGTTTTTT. Protein: CASKGIGELFF. The chain carries TRBV9 and TRBJ2-2, with D possibly TRBD1 on 5 matching bases. CDR3 length: 11 residues. V gave up 6 bases and J gave up 7 bases, with 7 bases separating them. Germline CDR1 is SGDLS and CDR2 is YYNGEE. Drawing the rest from reference TRBV9 and TRBJ2-2, the complete variable domain is DSGVTQTPKHLITATGQRVTLRCSPRSGDLSVYWYQQSLDQGLQFLIQYYNGEERAKGNILERFSAQQFPDLHSELNLSSLELGDSALYFCASKGIGELFFGEGSRLTVL.

This chain uses TRBV19 with TRBJ1-2; D gene ambiguous. The CDR3 extends over 12 amino acids. Trimming removed 0 bases from V and 8 bases from J, with 7 bases in between. Germline CDR1 reads LNHDA; CDR2 reads SQIVND (reference sequence). The CDR3 is CASSIDRRGYTF. The DNA of the CDR3 is TGTGCCAGTAGTATAGATCGTCGAGGCTACACCTTC.

The chain carries TRBV11-2 and TRBJ1-2; D is undetermined. V dropped 5 bases and J dropped 8 bases, with 15 bases sitting between them. The germline V gene encodes CDR1 SGHAT and CDR2 FQNNGV. The CDR3 totals 13 residues. For the CDR3, the DNA is TGTGCCAGCAGCCCCGGTTGGGGTTGGGGCTACACCTTC. It translates to CASSPGWGWGYTF.

The genes are TRBV6-6 and TRBJ2-3; the match to TRBD2 covers 12 bases. The CDR3 is 16 residues long. V gave up 6 bases and J gave up 4 bases; unmatched junction bases: 8. Germline V gene data show CDR1 as MNHNY and CDR2 as SVGAGI (reference sequence). The CDR3 loop is CASRRLAGGLADTQYF. The CDR3 region has the DNA TGTGCCAGCAGGCGCCTAGCGGGGGGGCTTGCAGATACGCAGTATTTT.

V usage is TRBV11-2 and J usage is TRBJ1-1; D is undetermined. Germline CDR1 and CDR2: SGHAT and FQNNGV. The CDR3 extends over 13 amino acids. Trimming removed 6 bases from V and 1 base from J, with 9 bases in between. The CDR3 coding sequence is TGTGCCAGCAGAAAATTACGGAACACTGAAGCTTTCTTT. It is translated as CASRKLRNTEAFF. The whole variable domain, filled in from reference TRBV11-2 and TRBJ1-1, reads EAGVAQSPRYKIIEKRQSVAFWCNPISGHATLYWYQQILGQGPKLLIQFQNNGVVDDSQLPKDRFSAERLKGVDSTLKIQPAKLEDSAVYLCASRKLRNTEAFFGQGTRLTVV.

The gene calls are TRBV5-4 and TRBJ1-2; no definite D call. V shed 0 bases and J shed 5 bases, with 5 bases lying between them. Germline lookup yields CDR1 SGHNT and CDR2 YYREEE (reference sequence). This CDR3 spans 12 amino acids. CDR3 bases: TGTGCCAGCAGCTTGGGCGGGTATGGCTACACCTTC. It encodes CASSLGGYGYTF.

The chain couples TRBV2 to TRBJ2-4; weak D call: TRBD2 (6 bases). This CDR3 is built from 16 residues. Germline CDR1 reads SNHLY; CDR2 reads FYNNEI. V lost 6 bases and J 0 bases, leaving 15 bases between the germline ends. DNA of the CDR3: TGTGCCAGCAGGGGACTTCCGGGACTAGCCAAAAACATTCAGTACTTC. Translation: CASRGLPGLAKNIQYF.